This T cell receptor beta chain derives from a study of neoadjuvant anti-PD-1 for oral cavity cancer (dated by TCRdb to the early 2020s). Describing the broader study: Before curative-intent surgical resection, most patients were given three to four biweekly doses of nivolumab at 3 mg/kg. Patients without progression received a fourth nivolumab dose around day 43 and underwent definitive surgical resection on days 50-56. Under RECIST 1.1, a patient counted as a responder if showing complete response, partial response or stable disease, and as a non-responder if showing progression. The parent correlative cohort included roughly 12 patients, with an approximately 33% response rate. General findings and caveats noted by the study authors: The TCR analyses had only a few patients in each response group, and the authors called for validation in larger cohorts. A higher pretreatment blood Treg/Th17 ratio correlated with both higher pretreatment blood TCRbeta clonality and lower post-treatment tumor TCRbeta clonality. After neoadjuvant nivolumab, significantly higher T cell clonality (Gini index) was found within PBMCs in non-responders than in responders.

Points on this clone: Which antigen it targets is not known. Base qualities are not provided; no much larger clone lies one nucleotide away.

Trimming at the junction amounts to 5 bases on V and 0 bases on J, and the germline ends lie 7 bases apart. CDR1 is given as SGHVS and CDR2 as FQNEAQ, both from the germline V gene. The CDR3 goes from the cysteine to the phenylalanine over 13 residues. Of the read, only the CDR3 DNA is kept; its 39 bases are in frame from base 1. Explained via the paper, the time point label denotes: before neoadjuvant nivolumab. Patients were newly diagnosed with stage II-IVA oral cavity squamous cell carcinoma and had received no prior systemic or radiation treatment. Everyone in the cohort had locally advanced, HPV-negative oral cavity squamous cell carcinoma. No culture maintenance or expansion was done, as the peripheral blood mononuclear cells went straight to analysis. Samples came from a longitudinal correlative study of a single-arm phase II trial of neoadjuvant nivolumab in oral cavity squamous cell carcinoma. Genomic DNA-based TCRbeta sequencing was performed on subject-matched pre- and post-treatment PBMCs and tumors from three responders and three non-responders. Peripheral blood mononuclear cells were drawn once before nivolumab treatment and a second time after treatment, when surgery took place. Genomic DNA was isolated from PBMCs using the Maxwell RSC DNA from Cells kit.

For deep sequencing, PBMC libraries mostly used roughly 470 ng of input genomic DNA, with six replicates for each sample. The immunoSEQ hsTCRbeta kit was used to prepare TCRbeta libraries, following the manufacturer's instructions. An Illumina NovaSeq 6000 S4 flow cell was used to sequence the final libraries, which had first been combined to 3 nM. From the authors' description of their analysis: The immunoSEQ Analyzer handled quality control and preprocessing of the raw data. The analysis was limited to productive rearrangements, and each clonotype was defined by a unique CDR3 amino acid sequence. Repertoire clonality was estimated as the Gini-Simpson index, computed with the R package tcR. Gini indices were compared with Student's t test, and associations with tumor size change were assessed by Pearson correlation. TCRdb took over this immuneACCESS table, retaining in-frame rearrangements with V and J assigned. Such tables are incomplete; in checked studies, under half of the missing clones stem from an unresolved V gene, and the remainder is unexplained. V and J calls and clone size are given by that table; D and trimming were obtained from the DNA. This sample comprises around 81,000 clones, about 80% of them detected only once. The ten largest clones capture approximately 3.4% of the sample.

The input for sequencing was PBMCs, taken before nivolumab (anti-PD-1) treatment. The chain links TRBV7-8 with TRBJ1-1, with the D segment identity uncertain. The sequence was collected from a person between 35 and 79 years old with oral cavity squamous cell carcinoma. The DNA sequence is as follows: TGTGCCAGCAGCGCTTACATGAACACTGAAGCTTTCTTT. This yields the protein CASSAYMNTEAFF.